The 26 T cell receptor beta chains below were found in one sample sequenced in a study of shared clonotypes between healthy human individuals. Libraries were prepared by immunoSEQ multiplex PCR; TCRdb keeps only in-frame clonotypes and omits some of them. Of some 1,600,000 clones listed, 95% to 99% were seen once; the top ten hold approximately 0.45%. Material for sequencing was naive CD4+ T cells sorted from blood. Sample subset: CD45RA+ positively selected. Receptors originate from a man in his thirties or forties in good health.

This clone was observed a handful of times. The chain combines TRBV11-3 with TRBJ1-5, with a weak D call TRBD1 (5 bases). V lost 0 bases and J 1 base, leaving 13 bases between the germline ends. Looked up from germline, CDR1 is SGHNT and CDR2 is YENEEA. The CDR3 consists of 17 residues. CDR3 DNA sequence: TGTGCCAGCAGCTTAGAATTCCAGGGCGAGAGCAATCAGCCCCAGCATTTT. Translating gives CASSLEFQGESNQPQHF.

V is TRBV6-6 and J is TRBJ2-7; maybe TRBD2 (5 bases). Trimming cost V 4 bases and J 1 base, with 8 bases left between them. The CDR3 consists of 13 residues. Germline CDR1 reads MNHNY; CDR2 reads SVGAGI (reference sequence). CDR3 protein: CASSWEWSYEQYF. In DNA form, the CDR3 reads TGTGCCAGCAGTTGGGAGTGGTCCTACGAGCAGTACTTC.

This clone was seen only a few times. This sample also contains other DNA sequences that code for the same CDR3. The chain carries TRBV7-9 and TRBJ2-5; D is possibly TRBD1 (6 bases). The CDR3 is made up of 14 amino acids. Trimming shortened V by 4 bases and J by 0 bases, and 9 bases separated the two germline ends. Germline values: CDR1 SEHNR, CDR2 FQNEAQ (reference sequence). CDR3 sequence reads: CASSSGQYQETQYF. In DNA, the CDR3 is TGTGCCAGCAGCTCCGGACAGTACCAAGAGACCCAGTACTTC.

The CDR3 sequence is CASSLGAQGTEAFF. In DNA, the CDR3 is TGTGCCAGCAGCTTAGGGGCACAGGGGACTGAAGCTTTCTTT. This rearrangement joins TRBV7-3 to TRBJ1-1; 7 bases match TRBD1. The CDR3 is made up of 14 amino acids. Trimming cost V 2 bases and J 5 bases; bases outside gene matches: 5. Germline CDR1 is SGHTA and CDR2 is FQGTGA. The full variable domain, with the rest looked up from reference TRBV7-3 and TRBJ1-1, is GAGVSQTPSNKVTEKGKYVELRCDPISGHTALYWYRQSLGQGPEFLIYFQGTGAADDSGLPNDRFFAVRPEGSVSTLKIQRTERGDSAVYLCASSLGAQGTEAFFGQGTRLTVV.

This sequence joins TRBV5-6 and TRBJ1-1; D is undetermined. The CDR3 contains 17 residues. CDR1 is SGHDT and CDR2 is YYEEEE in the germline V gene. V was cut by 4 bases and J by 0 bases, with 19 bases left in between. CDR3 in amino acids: CASSLGPGGPLNTEAFF. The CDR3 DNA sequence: TGTGCCAGCAGCCTCGGTCCGGGCGGGCCCTTGAACACTGAAGCTTTCTTT. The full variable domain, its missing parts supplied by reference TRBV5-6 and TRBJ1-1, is DAGVTQSPTHLIKTRGQQVTLRCSPKSGHDTVSWYQQALGQGPQFIFQYYEEEERQRGNFPDRFSGHQFPNYSSELNVNALLLGDSALYLCASSLGPGGPLNTEAFFGQGTRLTVV.

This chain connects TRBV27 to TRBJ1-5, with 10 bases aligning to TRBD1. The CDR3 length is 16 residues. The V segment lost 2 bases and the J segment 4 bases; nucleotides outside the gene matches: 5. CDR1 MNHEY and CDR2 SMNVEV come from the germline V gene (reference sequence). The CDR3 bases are TGTGCCAGCAGTTTAATCGGGACAGGGGTTAATCAGCCCCAGCATTTT. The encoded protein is CASSLIGTGVNQPQHF.

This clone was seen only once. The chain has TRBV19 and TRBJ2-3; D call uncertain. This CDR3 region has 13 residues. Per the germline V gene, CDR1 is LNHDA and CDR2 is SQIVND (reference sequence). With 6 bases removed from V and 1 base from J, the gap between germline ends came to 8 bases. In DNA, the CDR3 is TGTGCCAGTAGCTTCAAACGCACAGATACGCAGTATTTT. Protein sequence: CASSFKRTDTQYF.

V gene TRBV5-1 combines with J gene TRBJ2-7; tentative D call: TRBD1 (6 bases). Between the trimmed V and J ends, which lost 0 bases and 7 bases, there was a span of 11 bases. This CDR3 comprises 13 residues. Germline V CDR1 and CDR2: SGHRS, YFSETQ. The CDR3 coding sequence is TGCGCCAGCAGCTTGGGGTATGGGACAGAGCAGTACTTC. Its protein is CASSLGYGTEQYF.

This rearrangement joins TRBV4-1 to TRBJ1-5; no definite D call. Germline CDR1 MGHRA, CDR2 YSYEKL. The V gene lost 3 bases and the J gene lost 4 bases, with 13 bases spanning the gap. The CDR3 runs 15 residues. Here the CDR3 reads CASSQIAGANQPQHF. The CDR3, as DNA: TGCGCCAGCAGCCAGATCGCTGGAGCAAATCAGCCCCAGCATTTT.

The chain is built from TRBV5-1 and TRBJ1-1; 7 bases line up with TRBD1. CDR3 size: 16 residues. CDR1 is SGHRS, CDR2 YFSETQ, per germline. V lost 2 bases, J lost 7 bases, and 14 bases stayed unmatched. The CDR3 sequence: CASSLQGNWLSGEAFF. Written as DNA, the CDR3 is TGCGCCAGCAGCTTACAGGGGAATTGGCTCTCGGGTGAAGCTTTCTTT.

Here the CDR3 DNA reads TGTGCCAGCAGTTTATGGGCGCTGGGCAATCAGCCCCAGCATTTT. This sequence encodes CASSLWALGNQPQHF. The V call is TRBV28, the J call TRBJ1-5, with no clear D. The CDR3 spans 15 residues. CDR1 and CDR2 from the germline V gene are MDHEN and SYDVKM. Trimming pared 0 bases from V and 2 bases from J, leaving 8 bases between.

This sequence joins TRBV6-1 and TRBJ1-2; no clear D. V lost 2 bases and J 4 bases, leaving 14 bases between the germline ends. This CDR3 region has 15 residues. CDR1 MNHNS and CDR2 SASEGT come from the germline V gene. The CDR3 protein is CASSESSSPFYGYTF. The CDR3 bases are TGTGCCAGCAGTGAATCGTCTTCGCCCTTCTATGGCTACACCTTC.

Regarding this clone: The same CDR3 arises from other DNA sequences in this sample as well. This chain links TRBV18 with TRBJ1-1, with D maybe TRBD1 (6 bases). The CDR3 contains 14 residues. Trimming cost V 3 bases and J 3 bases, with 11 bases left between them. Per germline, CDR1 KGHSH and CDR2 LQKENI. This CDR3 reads CASSPTGRDTEAFF. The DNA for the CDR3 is TGTGCCAGCTCACCCACAGGGAGGGACACTGAAGCTTTCTTT.

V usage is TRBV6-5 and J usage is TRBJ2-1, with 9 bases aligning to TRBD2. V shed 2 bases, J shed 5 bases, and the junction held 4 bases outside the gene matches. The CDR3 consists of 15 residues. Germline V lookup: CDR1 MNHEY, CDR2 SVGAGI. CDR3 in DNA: TGTGCCAGCAGTTACCTAGCGGGAATCAACAATGAGCAGTTCTTC. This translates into CASSYLAGINNEQFF.

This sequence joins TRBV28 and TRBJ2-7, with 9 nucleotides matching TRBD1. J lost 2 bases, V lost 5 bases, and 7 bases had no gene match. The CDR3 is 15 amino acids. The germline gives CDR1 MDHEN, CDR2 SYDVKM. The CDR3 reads CASSVYRGQTYEQYF. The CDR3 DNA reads TGTGCCAGCAGTGTCTACAGGGGGCAAACCTACGAGCAGTACTTC.

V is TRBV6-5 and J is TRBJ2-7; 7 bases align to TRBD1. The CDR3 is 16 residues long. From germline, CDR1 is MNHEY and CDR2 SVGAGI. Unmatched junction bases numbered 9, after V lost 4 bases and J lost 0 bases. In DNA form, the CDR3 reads TGTGCCAGCAGTTTAAGGCGGACAGGTGGCTCCTACGAGCAGTACTTC. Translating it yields CASSLRRTGGSYEQYF.

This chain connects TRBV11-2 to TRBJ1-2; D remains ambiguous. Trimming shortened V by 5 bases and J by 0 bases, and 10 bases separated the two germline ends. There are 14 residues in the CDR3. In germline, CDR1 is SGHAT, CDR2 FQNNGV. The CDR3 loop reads CASSPSLANYGYTF. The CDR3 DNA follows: TGTGCCAGCAGCCCCTCCCTGGCTAACTATGGCTACACCTTC.

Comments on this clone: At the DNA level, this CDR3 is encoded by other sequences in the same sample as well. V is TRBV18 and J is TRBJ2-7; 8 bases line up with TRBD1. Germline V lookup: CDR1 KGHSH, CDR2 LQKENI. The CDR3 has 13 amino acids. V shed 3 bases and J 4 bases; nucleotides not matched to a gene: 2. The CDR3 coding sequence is TGTGCCAGCTCACCGGGACAGGTATACGAGCAGTACTTC. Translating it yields CASSPGQVYEQYF.

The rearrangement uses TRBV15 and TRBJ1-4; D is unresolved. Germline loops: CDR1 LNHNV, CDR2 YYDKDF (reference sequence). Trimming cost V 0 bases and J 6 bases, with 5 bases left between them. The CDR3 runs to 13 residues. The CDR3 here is CATSRDTDEKLFF. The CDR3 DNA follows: TGTGCCACCAGCAGAGACACCGATGAAAAACTGTTTTTT.

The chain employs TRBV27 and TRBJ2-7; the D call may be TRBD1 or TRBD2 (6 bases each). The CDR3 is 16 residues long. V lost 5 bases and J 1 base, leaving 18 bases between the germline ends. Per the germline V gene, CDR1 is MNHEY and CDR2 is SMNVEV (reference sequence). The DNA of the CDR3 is TGTGCCAGCAGTCCTTCTCGGAGGGGGAGATCCTACGAGCAGTACTTC. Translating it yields CASSPSRRGRSYEQYF.

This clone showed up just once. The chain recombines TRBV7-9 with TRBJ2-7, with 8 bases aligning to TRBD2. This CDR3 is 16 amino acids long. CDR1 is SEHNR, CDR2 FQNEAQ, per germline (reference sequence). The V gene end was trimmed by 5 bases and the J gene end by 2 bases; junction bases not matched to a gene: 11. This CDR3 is CASSPGGSGSPYEQYF. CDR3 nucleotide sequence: TGTGCCAGCAGCCCCGGTGGGAGCGGGAGCCCCTACGAGCAGTACTTC.

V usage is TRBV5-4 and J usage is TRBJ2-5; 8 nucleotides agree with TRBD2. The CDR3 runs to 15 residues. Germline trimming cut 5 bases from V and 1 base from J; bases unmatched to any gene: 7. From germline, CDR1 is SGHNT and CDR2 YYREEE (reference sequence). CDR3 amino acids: CASSSLAGLQETQYF. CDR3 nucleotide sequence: TGTGCCAGCAGTTCCCTAGCGGGCCTCCAAGAGACCCAGTACTTC.

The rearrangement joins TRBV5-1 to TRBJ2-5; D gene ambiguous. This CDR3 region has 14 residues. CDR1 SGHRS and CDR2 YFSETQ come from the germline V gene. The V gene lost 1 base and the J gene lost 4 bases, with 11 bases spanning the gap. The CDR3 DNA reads TGCGCCAGCAGCTTGAGTTATGGATTAGAGACCCAGTACTTC. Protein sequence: CASSLSYGLETQYF.

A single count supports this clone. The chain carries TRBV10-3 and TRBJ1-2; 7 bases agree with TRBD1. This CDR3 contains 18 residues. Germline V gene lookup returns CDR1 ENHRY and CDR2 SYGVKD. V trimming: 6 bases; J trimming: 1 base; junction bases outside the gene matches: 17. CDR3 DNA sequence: TGTGCCATCAGGCACTTTGAGACAGGGACTATAAGTAACTATGGCTACACCTTC. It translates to CAIRHFETGTISNYGYTF.

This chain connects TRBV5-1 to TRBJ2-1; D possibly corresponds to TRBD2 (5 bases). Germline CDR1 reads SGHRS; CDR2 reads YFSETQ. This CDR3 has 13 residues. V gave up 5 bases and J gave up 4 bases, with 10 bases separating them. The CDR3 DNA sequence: TGCGCCAGCAGAATTATAGCGTACAATGAGCAGTTCTTC. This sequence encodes CASRIIAYNEQFF.

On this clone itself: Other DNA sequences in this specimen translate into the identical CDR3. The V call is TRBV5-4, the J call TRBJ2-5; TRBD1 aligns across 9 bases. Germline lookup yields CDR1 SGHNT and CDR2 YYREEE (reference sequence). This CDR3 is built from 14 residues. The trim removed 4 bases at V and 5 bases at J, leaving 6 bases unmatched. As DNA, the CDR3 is TGTGCCAGCAGCCCGGGACAGGGCAGGGAGACCCAGTACTTC. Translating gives CASSPGQGRETQYF.